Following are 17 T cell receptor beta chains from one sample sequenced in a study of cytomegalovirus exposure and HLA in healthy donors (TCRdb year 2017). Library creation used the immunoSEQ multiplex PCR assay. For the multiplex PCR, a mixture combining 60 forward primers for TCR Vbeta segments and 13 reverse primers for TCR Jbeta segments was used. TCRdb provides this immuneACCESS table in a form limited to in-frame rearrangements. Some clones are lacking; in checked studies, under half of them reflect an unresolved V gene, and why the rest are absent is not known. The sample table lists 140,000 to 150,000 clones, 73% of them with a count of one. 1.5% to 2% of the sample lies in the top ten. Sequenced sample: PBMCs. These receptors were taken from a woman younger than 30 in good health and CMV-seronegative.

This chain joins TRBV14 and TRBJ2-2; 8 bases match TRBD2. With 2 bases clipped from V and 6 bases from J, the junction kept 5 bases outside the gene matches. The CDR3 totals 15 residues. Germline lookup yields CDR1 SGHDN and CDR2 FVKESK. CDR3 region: CASSQLGRVSGELFF. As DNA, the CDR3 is TGTGCCAGCAGCCAACTCGGGAGGGTATCCGGGGAGCTGTTTTTT.

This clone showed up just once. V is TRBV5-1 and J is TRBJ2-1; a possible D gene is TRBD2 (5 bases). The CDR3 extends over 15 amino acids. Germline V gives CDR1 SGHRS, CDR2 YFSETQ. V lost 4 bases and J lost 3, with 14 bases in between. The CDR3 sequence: CASSAITRSYNEQFF. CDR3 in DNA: TGCGCCAGCAGCGCAATCACTAGGAGCTACAATGAGCAGTTCTTC.

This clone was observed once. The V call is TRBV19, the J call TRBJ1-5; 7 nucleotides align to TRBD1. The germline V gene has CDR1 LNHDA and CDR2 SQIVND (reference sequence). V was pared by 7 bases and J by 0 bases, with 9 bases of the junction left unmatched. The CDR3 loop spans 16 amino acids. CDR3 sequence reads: CASIQGVGTSNQPQHF. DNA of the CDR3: TGTGCCAGTATCCAGGGGGTTGGGACTAGCAATCAGCCCCAGCATTTT.

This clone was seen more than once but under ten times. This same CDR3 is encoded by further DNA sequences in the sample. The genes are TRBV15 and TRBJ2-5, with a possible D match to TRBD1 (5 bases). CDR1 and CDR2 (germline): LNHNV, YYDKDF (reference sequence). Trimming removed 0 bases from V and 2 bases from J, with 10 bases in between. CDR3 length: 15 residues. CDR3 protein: CATSRDRGLQETQYF. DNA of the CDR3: TGTGCCACCAGCAGAGATAGGGGCCTGCAAGAGACCCAGTACTTC.

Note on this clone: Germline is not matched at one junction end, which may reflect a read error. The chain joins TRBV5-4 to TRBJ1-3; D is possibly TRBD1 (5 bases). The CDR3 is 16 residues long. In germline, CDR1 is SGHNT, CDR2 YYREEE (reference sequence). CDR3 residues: CANSLGKGYSGNTIYF. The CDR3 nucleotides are TGTGCCAACAGCTTGGGAAAGGGGTACTCTGGAAACACCATATATTTT.

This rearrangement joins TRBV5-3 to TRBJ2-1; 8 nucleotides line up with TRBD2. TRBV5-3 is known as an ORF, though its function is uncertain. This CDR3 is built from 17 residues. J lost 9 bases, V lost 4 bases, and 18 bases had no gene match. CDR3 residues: CARSEDWTKRESREQFF. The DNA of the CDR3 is TGTGCCAGAAGCGAAGATTGGACTAAGCGGGAGTCTCGTGAGCAGTTCTTC.

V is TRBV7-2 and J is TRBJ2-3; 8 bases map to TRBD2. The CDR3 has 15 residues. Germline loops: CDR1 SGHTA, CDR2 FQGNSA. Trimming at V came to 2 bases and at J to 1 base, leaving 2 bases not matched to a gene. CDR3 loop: CASSLSAGGTDTQYF. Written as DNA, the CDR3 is TGTGCCAGCAGCTTATCAGCGGGAGGCACAGATACGCAGTATTTT.

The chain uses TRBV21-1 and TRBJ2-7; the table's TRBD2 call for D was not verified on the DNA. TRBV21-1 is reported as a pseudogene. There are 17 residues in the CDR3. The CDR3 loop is CASSNGDCLVRSYEQYV. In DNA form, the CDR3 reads TGTGCCAGCAGCAATGGCGACTGTTTGGTTCGCTCCTACGAGCAGTACGTC.

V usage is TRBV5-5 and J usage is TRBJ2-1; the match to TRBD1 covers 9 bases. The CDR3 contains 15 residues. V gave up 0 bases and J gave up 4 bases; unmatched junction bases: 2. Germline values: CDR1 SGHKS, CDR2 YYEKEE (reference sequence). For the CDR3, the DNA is TGTGCCAGCAGCTTGGAGGGGACAGGGTACAATGAGCAGTTCTTC. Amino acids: CASSLEGTGYNEQFF.

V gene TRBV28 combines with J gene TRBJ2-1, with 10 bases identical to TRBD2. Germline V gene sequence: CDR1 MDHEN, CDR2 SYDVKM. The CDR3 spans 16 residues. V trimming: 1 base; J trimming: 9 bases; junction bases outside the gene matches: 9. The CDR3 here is CASSLYTAGGPGEQFF. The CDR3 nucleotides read TGTGCCAGCAGTTTATATACAGCGGGAGGGCCCGGTGAGCAGTTCTTC.

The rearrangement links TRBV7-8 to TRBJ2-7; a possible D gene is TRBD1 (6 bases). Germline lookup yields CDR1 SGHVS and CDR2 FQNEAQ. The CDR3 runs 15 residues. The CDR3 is CASSVARWGLDEQYV. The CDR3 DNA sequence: TGTGCCAGCAGCGTAGCGAGGTGGGGGCTGGACGAGCAGTACGTC.

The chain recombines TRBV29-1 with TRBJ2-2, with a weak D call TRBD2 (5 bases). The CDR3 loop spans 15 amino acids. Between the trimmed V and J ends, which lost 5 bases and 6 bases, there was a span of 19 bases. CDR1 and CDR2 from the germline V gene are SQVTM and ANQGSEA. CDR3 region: CSVLGFGTGAGELFF. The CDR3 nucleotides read TGCAGCGTTCTAGGGTTCGGTACCGGGGCCGGGGAGCTGTTTTTT.

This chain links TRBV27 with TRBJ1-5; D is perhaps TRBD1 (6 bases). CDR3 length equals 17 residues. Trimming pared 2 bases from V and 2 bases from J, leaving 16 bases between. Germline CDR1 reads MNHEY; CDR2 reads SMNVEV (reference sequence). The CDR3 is CASSLNPAGGGNQPQHF. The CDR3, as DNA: TGTGCCAGCAGTTTAAATCCCGCGGGGGGCGGCAATCAGCCCCAGCATTTT.

DNA for the CDR3: TGTGCCAGCAGCGTAGTTGGAGGCAGCTCCTACAATGAGCAGTTCTTC. The encoded protein is CASSVVGGSSYNEQFF. The V call is TRBV9, the J call TRBJ2-1; a possible D gene is TRBD2 (5 bases). From germline, CDR1 is SGDLS and CDR2 YYNGEE. V dropped 0 bases and J dropped 0 bases, with 10 bases sitting between them. CDR3 length: 16 residues.

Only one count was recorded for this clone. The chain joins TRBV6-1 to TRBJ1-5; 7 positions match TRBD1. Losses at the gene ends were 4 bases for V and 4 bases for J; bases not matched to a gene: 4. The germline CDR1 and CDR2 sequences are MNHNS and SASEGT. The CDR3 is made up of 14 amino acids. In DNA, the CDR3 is TGTGCCAGCAGTGTGACAGGGCAGAATCAGCCCCAGCATTTT. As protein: CASSVTGQNQPQHF.

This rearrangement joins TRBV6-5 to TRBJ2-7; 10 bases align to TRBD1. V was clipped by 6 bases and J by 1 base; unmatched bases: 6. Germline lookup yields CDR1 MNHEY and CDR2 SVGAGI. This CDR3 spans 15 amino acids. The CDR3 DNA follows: TGTGCCAGCAGCCCGGGACAGGGGCGGTCCTACGAGCAGTACTTC. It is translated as CASSPGQGRSYEQYF.

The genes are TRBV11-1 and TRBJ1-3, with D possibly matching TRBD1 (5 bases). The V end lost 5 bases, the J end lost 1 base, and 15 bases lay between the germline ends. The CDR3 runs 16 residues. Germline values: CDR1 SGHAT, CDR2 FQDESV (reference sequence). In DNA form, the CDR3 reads TGTGCCAGCAGCGCCGGACACCTCAGATCTGGAAACACCATATATTTT. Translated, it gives CASSAGHLRSGNTIYF. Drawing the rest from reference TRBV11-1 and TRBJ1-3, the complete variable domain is EAEVAQSPRYKITEKSQAVAFWCDPISGHATLYWYRQILGQGPELLVQFQDESVVDDSQLPKDRFSAERLKGVDSTLKIQPAELGDSAMYLCASSAGHLRSGNTIYFGEGSWLTVV.